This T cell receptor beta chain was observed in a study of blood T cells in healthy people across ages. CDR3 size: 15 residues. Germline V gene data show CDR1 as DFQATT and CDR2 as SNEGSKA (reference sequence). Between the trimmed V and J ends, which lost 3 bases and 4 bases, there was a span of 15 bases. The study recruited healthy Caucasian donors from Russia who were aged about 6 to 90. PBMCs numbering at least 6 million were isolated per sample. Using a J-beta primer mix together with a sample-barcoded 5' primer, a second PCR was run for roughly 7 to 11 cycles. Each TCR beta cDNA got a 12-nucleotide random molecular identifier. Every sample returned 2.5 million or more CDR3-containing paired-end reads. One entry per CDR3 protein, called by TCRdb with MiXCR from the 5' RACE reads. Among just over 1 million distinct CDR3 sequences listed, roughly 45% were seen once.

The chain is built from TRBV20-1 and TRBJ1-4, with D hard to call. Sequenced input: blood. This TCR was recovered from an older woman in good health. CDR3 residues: CSASSTQVGNEKLFF. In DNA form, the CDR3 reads TGCAGTGCTAGCTCGACCCAGGTCGGTAATGAAAAACTGTTTTTT.